The entry below describes one TCR beta chain. Patients at the Seattle site were enrolled during active infection and followed longitudinally. The germline gives CDR1 SGHRS, CDR2 YFSETQ. This CDR3 is built from 16 residues. Trimming cost V 4 bases and J 1 base, with 16 bases left between them. The record originates from a study of blood T cell repertoires in COVID-19. As for the study in general: Material from acute and convalescent COVID-19 was sourced from the United States, Italy and Spain. PBMCs, B-cell-depleted T cells, or T cells were the source of the cDNA or gDNA that made up the material.

Assay used: immunoSEQ multiplex PCR; TCRdb lists only in-frame clones, some missing. The sample lists some 200,000 clones; about 80% were seen once. The receptor's source is a woman of 80 years or more with COVID-19, enrolled during active disease. The V call is TRBV5-1, the J call TRBJ2-3; D might be TRBD2 (5 bases). Specimen: peripheral blood. The CDR3 nucleotides are TGCGCCAGCAGCCCTCCGTCCAGCGGAGGCACAGATACGCAGTATTTT. This gives the protein CASSPPSSGGTDTQYF.